The present T cell receptor beta chain was sequenced within a study of T cell responses to AZD1222 COVID-19 vaccine. Details on this clone: Its antigen is not known.

Some clones are missing from TCRdb's copy, which holds only in-frame ones; the method was immunoSEQ multiplex PCR. The sample lists tens of thousands of clones; approximately 90% were seen once. CDR3 length equals 14 residues. The germline gives CDR1 LNHDA, CDR2 SQIVND (reference sequence). The V gene lost 5 bases and the J gene lost 9 bases, with 17 bases spanning the gap. General study points: Researchers report vaccine-associated CD4 TCRs spanning spike, with dominance at 160-218 and 743-854. Only a handful of AZD1222 recipients, six or seven in all, had baseline seropositivity.

The sequenced sample was peripheral blood, obtained 28 days after the second AZD1222 dose. The chain uses TRBV19 and TRBJ2-1; possible D gene TRBD2, 6 bases. The receptor was isolated from an adult who received the AZD1222 COVID-19 vaccine. DNA for the CDR3: TGTGCCAGTAGTCCCCGGACTACATTGGGTGAGCAGTTCTTC. Translation gives CASSPRTTLGEQFF.